These T cell receptor beta chains were read from a single sample in a study of blood T cell repertoires in COVID-19. This table comes from immunoSEQ multiplex PCR, and its TCRdb copy is limited to in-frame clones, with some not included. Among roughly 200,000 clones listed, 75% to 90% were seen once. The sequencing sample was made of PBMCs or T cells enriched from blood (not recorded which). These receptors were taken from a man aged 40-49 years who had recovered from COVID-19. The CDR3 runs from the conserved cysteine through the conserved F or W. The D gene is left open where the match is weak. Only part of the rows carry a size: once, few, many, or a class if the clone is expanded.

clone_size,j_call,v_call,d_call,cdr3_nt,cdr3_aa
NA,TRBJ2-7,TRBV2,TRBD1,TGTGCCAGCAGGGACAGGGGATACGAGCAGTACTTC,CASRDRGYEQYF
NA,TRBJ1-5,TRBV30,NA,TGTGCCTGGAGTGTGGCAGGGGTTCAGCCCCAGCATTTT,CAWSVAGVQPQHF
NA,TRBJ2-1,TRBV9,TRBD2,TGTGCCAGCAGCCCCTTTATTGGTAGCGGGAGTCAGAATGAGCAGTTCTTC,CASSPFIGSGSQNEQFF
NA,TRBJ2-7,TRBV11-3,NA,TGTGCCAGCAGGACAGGATCCTACGAGCAGTACTTC,CASRTGSYEQYF
NA,TRBJ2-2,TRBV6-5,NA,TGTGCCAGTGGGACACCAAACACCGGGGAGCTGTTTTTT,CASGTPNTGELFF
NA,TRBJ1-5,TRBV19,NA,TGTGCCAGTACCCTTACGGGACATATGGGGGTGCCCCAGCATTTT,CASTLTGHMGVPQHF
NA,TRBJ1-2,TRBV6-5,NA,TGTGCCAGCAGGGAGATCCAGGGGCCGGGGTATGGCTACACCTTC,CASREIQGPGYGYTF
many,TRBJ1-6,TRBV9,NA,TGTGCCAGCGGTGGCCCAAATAATTCACCCCTCCACTTT,CASGGPNNSPLHF
NA,TRBJ1-2,TRBV3-1/TRBV3-2,NA,TGTGCCAGCAGCCAAGATCTAAAAGCTAACTATGGCTACACCTTC,CASSQDLKANYGYTF
NA,TRBJ1-1,TRBV28,NA,TGTGCCAGCAGCCCCCCCGAGGGATTCACTGAAGCTTTCTTT,CASSPPEGFTEAFF
NA,TRBJ2-1,TRBV3-1/TRBV3-2,TRBD2,TGTGCCAGCAGCCAAGCCCTAGCGGGAGGGCCTGGCAATGAGCAGTTCTTC,CASSQALAGGPGNEQFF
NA,TRBJ1-6,TRBV4-1,NA,TGCGCCAGCAGCCAAGATGCAGGGTGGAATTCACCCCTCCACTTT,CASSQDAGWNSPLHF
NA,TRBJ2-7,TRBV9,TRBD2,TGTGCCAGCAGCCCGGGACTAGACCACTACGAGCAGTACTTC,CASSPGLDHYEQYF
NA,TRBJ1-2,TRBV16,NA,TGTGCCAGCAGCCTCGACCTACAGGGATCCTATGGCTACACCTTC,CASSLDLQGSYGYTF
NA,TRBJ2-7,TRBV9,TRBD1,TGTGCCAGCAGCCCCTCTGGCAGGGGGTCTTCCTACGAGCAGTACTTC,CASSPSGRGSSYEQYF
NA,TRBJ2-7,TRBV27,TRBD1,TGTGCCAGCAGTTTCATTACCGGGACAGGGTACCACGAGCAGTACTTC,CASSFITGTGYHEQYF
NA,TRBJ1-1,TRBV3-1/TRBV3-2,NA,TGTGCCAGCAGCCAAAACCCCGGGTTAGACACTGAAGCTTTCTTT,CASSQNPGLDTEAFF
NA,TRBJ1-2,TRBV4-1,NA,TGCGCCAGCAGCCAAGATTCTGTGGGAGGGAGCGGTTTCGGGGATGGCTACACCTTC,CASSQDSVGGSGFGDGYTF
NA,TRBJ2-7,TRBV30,NA,TGTGCCTGGGCCCCTGACAGTACATACGAGCAGTACTTC,CAWAPDSTYEQYF
NA,TRBJ1-5,TRBV12-3/TRBV12-4,NA,TGTGCCAGCAGCGTTACAGAAAATCAGCCCCAGCATTTT,CASSVTENQPQHF
NA,TRBJ2-5,TRBV10-3,TRBD1,TGTGCCATCGCCGAGGGGGACAGACAAGAGACCCAGTACTTC,CAIAEGDRQETQYF
NA,TRBJ1-2,TRBV14,NA,TGTGCCAGCAGCCAAGGGGCAGGGTCCCGTTTGCTCTATGGCTACACCTTC,CASSQGAGSRLLYGYTF
NA,TRBJ1-2,TRBV3-1/TRBV3-2,NA,TGTGCCAGCAGACTTTCGGACAGAGCTCACGGCTACACCTTC,CASRLSDRAHGYTF
NA,TRBJ2-7,TRBV5-6,NA,TGTGCCAGCAGCTTGCCCTCTACCTCCGAGCAGTACTTC,CASSLPSTSEQYF
NA,TRBJ2-3,TRBV6-4,TRBD2,TGTGCCAGCAGTGACTCCAGCGGGGGGCCGGATACGCAGTATTTT,CASSDSSGGPDTQYF
NA,TRBJ1-2,TRBV5-6,NA,TGTGCCAGCAGCCAGGTCAGGATGGATGGCTACACCTTC,CASSQVRMDGYTF
NA,TRBJ2-1,TRBV5-4,TRBD1,TGTGCCAGCAGTTTACGACAGGGAGAGCAGTTCTTC,CASSLRQGEQFF
few,TRBJ1-4,TRBV19,TRBD1,TGTGCCAGTAGTCTCAACTCTCCGGGACAGTCTAATGAAAAACTGTTTTTT,CASSLNSPGQSNEKLFF
NA,TRBJ1-2,TRBV29-1,TRBD1,TGCAGCGTTAACAGGGGGAGGAATGGCTACACCTTC,CSVNRGRNGYTF
NA,TRBJ1-5,TRBV9,TRBD1,TGTGCCAGCAGCGCCGGACAGGGGGTCGGTCAGCCCCAGCATTTT,CASSAGQGVGQPQHF
NA,TRBJ2-1,TRBV24-1,TRBD1,TGTGCCACCAGTGACAACCGGGACAGCCTGTACAATGAGCAGTTCTTC,CATSDNRDSLYNEQFF
NA,TRBJ1-5,TRBV10-3,TRBD1,TGTGCCATCAGTGAAGCGACACAGGGGGGAGGACAGCCCCAGCATTTT,CAISEATQGGGQPQHF
few,TRBJ2-3,TRBV30,NA,TGTGCCTGGAGGAGATCACCTAACACAGATACGCAGTATTTT,CAWRRSPNTDTQYF
NA,TRBJ2-1,TRBV3-1/TRBV3-2,NA,TGTGCCAGCAGCGGGGACTTGCCTAGCTCCTACAATGAGCAGTTCTTC,CASSGDLPSSYNEQFF
NA,TRBJ2-3,TRBV15,TRBD2,TGTGCCACCAGCAGTATTGGCGGGAGGTCAGGAGATACGCAGTATTTT,CATSSIGGRSGDTQYF
NA,TRBJ1-2,TRBV2,NA,TGTGCCAGCAGCCTTAGGGACATTCCTATCGACTTC,CASSLRDIPIDF
NA,TRBJ1-6,TRBV5-1,NA,TGCGCCAGCAGGTCGGGGGACGGTTTCACCCTCCACTTT,CASRSGDGFTLHF
once,TRBJ2-5,TRBV23-1,TRBD1,TGCGCCAGCTTGCTAGGGGGCGGTTGTAAAGAGACCCAGTACTTC,CASLLGGGCKETQYF
NA,TRBJ1-1,TRBV21-1,NA,TGTGCCAGCAGCAAAAAACGAGGGACAGGGCACACTGAAGCTTTCTTT,CASSKKRGTGHTEAFF
NA,TRBJ1-4,TRBV11-3,TRBD1,TGTGCCAGCAGCTTACTGACAGGGCTTAATGAAAAACTGTTTTTT,CASSLLTGLNEKLFF
NA,TRBJ1-3,TRBV30,NA,TGTGCCTGGGGGTACTCTGGAAACACCATATATTTT,CAWGYSGNTIYF
NA,TRBJ2-6,TRBV11-3,NA,TGTGCCAGCAGCTTAGAAGGGGCCTCTGGGGCCAACGTCCTGACTTTC,CASSLEGASGANVLTF
NA,TRBJ1-6,TRBV11-2,TRBD1,TGTGCCAGCAGCTCGGGACAGATGAATTTTAAAAATTCACCCCTCCACTTT,CASSSGQMNFKNSPLHF
NA,TRBJ1-1,TRBV23-1,TRBD1,TGCGCCAGCACCCGAAACCCGGCAGGGGGGCGCAGCACTGAAGCTTTCTTT,CASTRNPAGGRSTEAFF
NA,TRBJ1-6,TRBV2,TRBD1,TGTGCCAGCAGCCGCATGGGACAGGATAATTCACCCCTCCACTTT,CASSRMGQDNSPLHF
NA,TRBJ2-7,TRBV11-2,TRBD2,TGTGCCAGCAGCTTCAATGGGGCCCTTAGCGGGAGATCCCCCCACGAGCAGTACTTC,CASSFNGALSGRSPHEQYF
once,TRBJ1-6,TRBV9,TRBD1,TGTGCCAGCAGCGTAGGGGGGACAGGAAATTCACCCCTCCACTTT,CASSVGGTGNSPLHF
NA,TRBJ1-4,TRBV7-3,NA,TGTGCCAGCAGCTTACAGAGGGCGGCAAATGAAAAACTGTTTTTT,CASSLQRAANEKLFF
NA,TRBJ1-3,TRBV30,NA,TGTGCCTGGAGTCGGGAAACTGGAAACACCATATATTTT,CAWSRETGNTIYF